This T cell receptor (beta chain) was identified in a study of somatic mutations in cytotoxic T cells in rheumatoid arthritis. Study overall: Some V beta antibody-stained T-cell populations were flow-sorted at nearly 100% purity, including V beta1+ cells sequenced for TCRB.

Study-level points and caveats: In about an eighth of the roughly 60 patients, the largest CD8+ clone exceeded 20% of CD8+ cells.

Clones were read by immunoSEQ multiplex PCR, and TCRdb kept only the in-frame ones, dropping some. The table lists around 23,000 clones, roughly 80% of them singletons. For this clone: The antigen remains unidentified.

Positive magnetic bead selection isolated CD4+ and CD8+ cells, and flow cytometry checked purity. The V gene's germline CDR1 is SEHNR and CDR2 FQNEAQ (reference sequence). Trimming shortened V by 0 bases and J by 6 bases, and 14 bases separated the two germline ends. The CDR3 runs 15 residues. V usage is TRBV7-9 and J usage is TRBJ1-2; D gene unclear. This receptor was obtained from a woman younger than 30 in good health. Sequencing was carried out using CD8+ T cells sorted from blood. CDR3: CASSLAPGEVDGYTF. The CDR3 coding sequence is TGTGCCAGCAGCTTAGCTCCCGGGGAGGTTGATGGCTACACCTTC. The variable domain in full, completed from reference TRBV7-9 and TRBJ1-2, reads DTGVSQNPRHKITKRGQNVTFRCDPISEHNRLYWYRQTLGQGPEFLTYFQNEAQLEKSRLLSDRFSAERPKGSFSTLEIQRTEQGDSAMYLCASSLAPGEVDGYTFGSGTRLTVV.